One and the same sample provided the 23 T cell receptor beta chains below, sequenced in a study of neurological immune-mediated disorders. The sample's time point: longitudinal time-point 1 (baseline). In TCRdb, the 5' RACE reads were re-called with MiXCR into one record per CDR3 protein. The repertoire includes 71,000 or so distinct CDR3 sequences, 12% to 15% of them detected once, and 4.6% sits in the top ten. The sequencing sample was made of PBMCs. These receptor sequences come from a female donor with HTLV-1-associated myelopathy (HAM/TSP).

The chain employs TRBV10-3 and TRBJ1-1; TRBD1 agrees at 7 bases. The CDR3 extends over 17 amino acids. In germline, CDR1 is ENHRY, CDR2 SYGVKD. V lost 3 bases, J lost 2 bases, and 12 bases stayed unmatched. The chain's CDR3 is CAISDPTYPGGNTEAFF. The CDR3 DNA sequence: TGTGCCATCAGTGACCCGACCTACCCAGGGGGAAACACTGAAGCTTTCTTT.

This clonotype has ten or more counts. The chain joins TRBV12-3 or TRBV12-4 to TRBJ2-1; 11 bases fit TRBD2. The CDR3 spans 14 residues. J lost 6 bases, V lost 6 bases, and 4 bases had no gene match. CDR3 protein: CASRVAGGTNEQFF. In DNA form, the CDR3 reads TGTGCCAGCAGGGTAGCGGGGGGGACCAATGAGCAGTTCTTC.

This clonotype appeared a single time. A single base separates this from a much larger clone, so it may be a read error. As the CDR3 is not closed by the conserved phenylalanine or tryptophan, this likely results from a read error. V is TRBV20-1 and J is TRBJ2-5; D perhaps matches TRBD1 (6 bases). The CDR3 covers 15 residues. Germline CDR1 DFQATT, CDR2 SNEGSKA (reference sequence). V was clipped by 4 bases and J by 9 bases, with 24 bases between them. CDR3: CSANPVGQDVWAQYL. The CDR3 DNA sequence: TGCAGTGCTAACCCGGTGGGACAAGACGTATGGGCCCAGTACCTC.

At least ten counts were recorded for this clonotype. V gene TRBV5-1 combines with J gene TRBJ1-5; unclear D gene. Trimming stripped 0 bases from V and 1 base from J, with 8 bases between. The CDR3 length is 15 residues. Germline V lookup: CDR1 SGHRS, CDR2 YFSETQ. The CDR3 spells CASSLDGVSNQPQHF. The CDR3 DNA reads as TGCGCCAGCAGCTTGGACGGGGTCAGCAATCAGCCCCAGCATTTT.

J is TRBJ1-6 and V is TRBV2; unclear D gene. The germline V and J ends were trimmed by 6 bases and 0 bases, with 6 bases remaining between them. The CDR3 spans 14 residues. Germline loops: CDR1 SNHLY, CDR2 FYNNEI. This chain's CDR3 is CASRESSYNSPLHF. The CDR3 DNA reads TGTGCCAGCAGGGAGAGCTCCTATAATTCACCCCTCCACTTT. Variable domain in full (rest from reference TRBV2 and TRBJ1-6): EPEVTQTPSHQVTQMGQEVILRCVPISNHLYFYWYRQILGQKVEFLVSFYNNEISEKSEIFDDQFSVERPDGSNFTLKIRSTKLEDSAMYFCASRESSYNSPLHFGNGTRLTVT.

The gene calls are TRBV12-3 or TRBV12-4 and TRBJ2-1; D may be TRBD1 or TRBD2 (5 bases each). Between the trimmed V and J ends, which lost 11 bases and 10 bases, there was a span of 24 bases. The CDR3 is made up of 14 amino acids. CDR3 bases: TGTGCCGGAGGCTGGTCGGGACGCTATGAGGAGCAGTTCTTC. Encoded protein: CAGGWSGRYEEQFF.

In its sample, this clonotype was seen many times. The V gene is TRBV5-1, the J gene TRBJ1-5; D uncertain. The CDR3 has 16 residues. Trimming took 4 bases from V and 8 from J, leaving 22 bases between them. Germline V gives CDR1 SGHRS, CDR2 YFSETQ. This chain's CDR3 is CASSIGRICIEKPQHF. The DNA for the CDR3 is TGCGCCAGCAGCATCGGACGGATTTGTATAGAGAAGCCCCAGCATTTT.

A word on this clonotype: Being one base from a much bigger clone, this may be a read error. This chain joins TRBV7-2 and TRBJ2-7; D remains unclear. There are 14 residues in the CDR3. Germline V gives CDR1 SGHTA, CDR2 FQGNSA. CDR3 loop: CASRLGHLRWEQYF. The CDR3 coding sequence is TGTGCCAGCAGATTAGGGCACCTGAGGTGGGAGCAGTACTTC. The whole variable domain, filled in from reference TRBV7-2 and TRBJ2-7, reads GAGVSQSPSNKVTEKGKDVELRCDPISGHTALYWYRQSLGQGLEFLIYFQGNSAPDKSGLPSDRFSAERTGGSVSTLTIQRTQQEDSAVYLCASRLGHLRWEQYFGPGTRLTVT.

This clonotype occurred a few times. A junction end diverges from the germline sequence, so it may reflect a read error. The chain employs TRBV7-6 and TRBJ2-2, with 8 positions matching TRBD1. The germline V gene encodes CDR1 SGHVS and CDR2 FNYEAQ. The CDR3 covers 16 residues. This CDR3 reads CASSPRTGTSTWELFF. As DNA, the CDR3 is TGTGCCAGCAGCCCTCGGACAGGGACATCCACCTGGGAGCTGTTTTTT.

This sequence joins TRBV5-1 and TRBJ1-4, with D tentatively TRBD1 (5 bases). The V end was cut by 4 bases, the J end by 5 bases, with 12 bases between. Germline V gene lookup returns CDR1 SGHRS and CDR2 YFSETQ. The CDR3 contains 14 residues. The CDR3 DNA follows: TGCGCCAGCAGCCGGGACGGCTACAATGAAAAACTGTTTTTT. Translating gives CASSRDGYNEKLFF.

This clonotype was detected many times. The rearrangement joins TRBV6-6 to TRBJ1-1, with D tentatively TRBD1 (5 bases). Trimming took 6 bases from V and 8 from J, leaving 13 bases between them. The CDR3 has 12 amino acids. Per germline, CDR1 MNHNY and CDR2 SVGAGI (reference sequence). The CDR3 spells CASRSDSREAFF. DNA of the CDR3: TGTGCCAGCAGAAGCGACAGCAGAGAAGCTTTCTTT.

This clonotype was seen ten or more times. V is TRBV5-1 and J is TRBJ2-2, with D hard to call. The CDR3 sequence is 16 residues long. Per the germline V gene, CDR1 is SGHRS and CDR2 is YFSETQ. The V gene lost 0 bases and the J gene lost 6 bases, with 15 bases spanning the gap. The CDR3 DNA sequence: TGCGCCAGCAGCTTGGTAGGCTCCTCTGTACCCGGGGAGCTGTTTTTT. This translates into CASSLVGSSVPGELFF.

This clonotype was detected many times. The rearrangement joins TRBV4-1 to TRBJ2-3, with TRBD2 identical over 11 bases. J lost 6 bases, V lost 4 bases, and 6 bases had no gene match. There are 15 residues in the CDR3. The germline V gene has CDR1 MGHRA and CDR2 YSYEKL. CDR3 sequence reads: CASSRPGLAGDTQYF. The CDR3 region has the DNA TGCGCCAGCAGCCGACCTGGACTAGCGGGTGATACGCAGTATTTT.

The sample holds many counts of this clonotype. This chain joins TRBV24-1 and TRBJ1-1; weak D call: TRBD1 (5 bases). The CDR3 has 11 residues. CDR1 KGHDR and CDR2 SFDVKD come from the germline V gene. Deletions cut 12 bases from V and 6 bases from J, with 13 bases between. The CDR3 reads CASGPGAEAFF. CDR3 coding DNA: TGTGCCTCCGGCCCGGGGGCTGAAGCTTTCTTT.

In this sample, this clonotype turned up many times. The V gene is TRBV5-1, the J gene TRBJ2-7; D possibly corresponds to TRBD1 (5 bases). CDR1 is SGHRS, CDR2 YFSETQ, per germline. V lost 2 bases, J lost 5 bases, and 14 bases lay in between. The CDR3 has 14 residues. DNA of the CDR3: TGCGCCAGCAGCTTAGGGGCAGGGCCTAACGAGCAGTACTTC. Its translation is CASSLGAGPNEQYF.

This clonotype was recorded at least ten times. The V call is TRBV20-1, the J call TRBJ2-7; no clear D. The CDR3 runs to 14 residues. Germline V gene sequence: CDR1 DFQATT, CDR2 SNEGSKA (reference sequence). The V end was cut by 1 base, the J end by 3 bases, with 13 bases between. In DNA form, the CDR3 reads TGCAGTGCTAGAGTTATTGGGGTCGTCTACGAGCAGTACTTC. This encodes CSARVIGVVYEQYF.

This clonotype was counted many times. CDR3 in amino acids: CSAPGTVSYEQYF. In nucleotides, the CDR3 is TGCAGTGCCCCCGGGACAGTCTCCTACGAGCAGTACTTC. The V and J genes are TRBV20-1 and TRBJ2-7; TRBD1 agrees at 7 bases. Germline lookup yields CDR1 DFQATT and CDR2 SNEGSKA (reference sequence). The J segment lost 0 bases and the V segment lost 6 bases, leaving 5 bases of the junction unmatched. This CDR3 comprises 13 residues.

This clonotype occurred many times. The chain joins TRBV29-1 to TRBJ2-1; no clear D. This CDR3 has 12 amino acids. CDR1 and CDR2 (germline): SQVTM, ANQGSEA. The V end lost 4 bases, the J end lost 8 bases, and 12 bases lay between the germline ends. CDR3 region: CSVGPRRDEQFF. CDR3 sequence (DNA): TGCAGCGTTGGGCCCCGAAGGGATGAGCAGTTCTTC.

This clonotype was seen at least ten times. The chain has TRBV20-1 and TRBJ2-3; 13 bases match TRBD2. Unmatched junction bases numbered 2, after V lost 5 bases and J lost 3 bases. Germline-derived CDR1 and CDR2 are DFQATT and SNEGSKA (reference sequence). The CDR3 is 14 amino acids. CDR3 amino acids: CSAGTSGETDTQYF. The CDR3 coding sequence is TGCAGTGCTGGGACTAGCGGGGAGACAGATACGCAGTATTTT.

This clonotype was seen repeatedly, ten times or more. The genes are TRBV5-1 and TRBJ2-1, with D hard to call. Trimming took off 0 bases at V and 10 bases at J, with 11 bases between the two ends. This CDR3 comprises 13 residues. CDR1 and CDR2 from the germline V gene are SGHRS and YFSETQ. The CDR3 region has the DNA TGCGCCAGCAGCTTGGGTTCCGGGCGCGAGCAGTTCTTC. The encoded protein is CASSLGSGREQFF.

This clonotype was recorded many times. The rearrangement uses TRBV6-5 and TRBJ2-7; TRBD2 matches at 8 bases. CDR1 MNHEY and CDR2 SVGAGI come from the germline V gene. There are 12 residues in the CDR3. Losses at the gene ends were 5 bases for V and 6 bases for J; bases not matched to a gene: 3. The CDR3 reads CASSHRGGEQYF. The CDR3 coding sequence is TGTGCCAGCAGTCACCGGGGGGGCGAGCAGTACTTC.

This clonotype appeared many times. The chain uses TRBV28 and TRBJ2-5; a possible D gene is TRBD2 (6 bases). The CDR3 is 16 residues long. V gave up 2 bases and J gave up 5 bases, with 18 bases separating them. The germline V gene has CDR1 MDHEN and CDR2 SYDVKM. CDR3 sequence: CASSLLSGTPRETQYF. The DNA of the CDR3 is TGTGCCAGCAGTTTACTTTCCGGGACTCCGAGGGAGACCCAGTACTTC.

At least ten counts were recorded for this clonotype. V gene TRBV5-1 combines with J gene TRBJ1-1; D remains ambiguous. Per germline, CDR1 SGHRS and CDR2 YFSETQ. The CDR3 extends over 13 amino acids. The V end was cut by 7 bases, the J end by 3 bases, with 13 bases between. This CDR3 is CASCNTRDTEAFF. The DNA of the CDR3 is TGCGCCAGCTGCAATACCCGGGACACTGAAGCTTTCTTT. The whole variable domain, filled in from reference TRBV5-1 and TRBJ1-1, reads KAGVTQTPRYLIKTRGQQVTLSCSPISGHRSVSWYQQTPGQGLQFLFEYFSETQRNKGNFPGRFSGRQFSNSRSEMNVSTLELGDSALYLCASCNTRDTEAFFGQGTRLTVV.